These 30 T cell receptor beta chains share one sample of origin, sequenced in a study of cytomegalovirus exposure and HLA in healthy donors. It was with 60 Vbeta and 13 Jbeta primers that the PCR ran. Data came from immunoSEQ multiplex PCR; TCRdb stores just in-frame clones and leaves some out. The sample holds about 200,000 clones; roughly 80% are singletons and the top ten take 2.5% to 3.5%. The specimen sequenced was PBMCs. These receptors came from a man aged 25-40 years in good health and CMV-seronegative.

This clone was seen once. V gene TRBV9 combines with J gene TRBJ2-3, with TRBD2 matching over 11 bases. The junction had 4 bases not matched to a gene; V was cut back by 7 bases and J by 0 bases. The CDR3 extends over 15 amino acids. CDR1 and CDR2 from the germline V gene are SGDLS and YYNGEE. The CDR3, as DNA: TGTGCCAGCCCCCTAGCGGGGGGAAGCACAGATACGCAGTATTTT. Translation gives CASPLAGGSTDTQYF.

The CDR3 sequence is CASSSGTANQPQHF. DNA for the CDR3: TGTGCCAGCAGCTCCGGGACAGCCAATCAGCCCCAGCATTTT. The rearrangement joins TRBV5-5 to TRBJ1-5; 7 bases map to TRBD1. Germline V gene sequence: CDR1 SGHKS, CDR2 YYEKEE (reference sequence). Germline trimming cut 3 bases from V and 3 bases from J; bases unmatched to any gene: 3. The CDR3 length is 14 residues.

The chain joins TRBV2 to TRBJ2-5; 8 bases match TRBD2. Trimming cost V 5 bases and J 4 bases; bases outside gene matches: 3. The CDR3 runs 13 residues. Germline assignment: CDR1 SNHLY and CDR2 FYNNEI. The CDR3 protein is CASSRGGPETQYF. CDR3 coding DNA: TGTGCCAGCAGTCGGGGGGGGCCAGAGACCCAGTACTTC.

The gene calls are TRBV5-1 and TRBJ1-5, with D hard to call. The CDR3 covers 13 residues. The V gene lost 6 bases and the J gene lost 7 bases, with 14 bases spanning the gap. Germline CDR1 and CDR2: SGHRS and YFSETQ. The CDR3, as DNA: TGCGCCAGCACCGCGCACCTAGAACAGCCCCAGCATTTT. It translates to CASTAHLEQPQHF.

This clone was picked up a small number of times. V gene TRBV25-1 combines with J gene TRBJ1-5; TRBD1 is a possible D gene (6 bases). With 6 bases removed from V and 4 bases from J, the gap between germline ends came to 16 bases. CDR3 length: 15 amino acids. Germline CDR1 is MGHDK and CDR2 is SYGVNS. This chain's CDR3 is CASSQTGDPNQPQHF. In DNA, the CDR3 is TGTGCCAGCAGCCAGACAGGTGATCCGAATCAGCCCCAGCATTTT.

The V call is TRBV18, the J call TRBJ2-1, with TRBD2 matching 8 bases. CDR3 length: 15 residues. V was clipped by 7 bases and J by 7 bases; unmatched bases: 12. Germline values: CDR1 KGHSH, CDR2 LQKENI. The CDR3 is CASYPGGAGLNEQFF. The CDR3 nucleotides read TGTGCCAGCTACCCCGGGGGGGCCGGTTTGAATGAGCAGTTCTTC.

The chain recombines TRBV4-3 with TRBJ1-3; 7 bases map to TRBD1. The CDR3 contains 18 residues. Germline V gene data show CDR1 as LGHNA and CDR2 as YSLEER. V lost 5 bases to trimming and J lost 4 bases; unmatched junction nucleotides: 17. The CDR3 protein is CASSTDRAKWSRGNTIYF. Written as DNA, the CDR3 is TGCGCCAGCAGCACCGACAGGGCTAAATGGAGCCGCGGAAACACCATATATTTT.

This chain connects TRBV9 to TRBJ2-3; D is undetermined. CDR3 length: 13 residues. The germline CDR1 and CDR2 sequences are SGDLS and YYNGEE. Trimming took off 0 bases at V and 6 bases at J, with 8 bases between the two ends. The CDR3 DNA is TGTGCCAGCAGCGTAGCTCCCCGGGATACGCAGTATTTT. Protein product: CASSVAPRDTQYF.

V is TRBV4-1 and J is TRBJ1-1; TRBD1 aligns across 7 bases. From germline, CDR1 is MGHRA and CDR2 YSYEKL. Trimming removed 3 bases from V and 4 bases from J; junction bases left unmatched: 8. The CDR3 extends over 15 amino acids. The CDR3 DNA reads TGCGCCAGCAGCCAGGTGACAGGGAGAGTCACTGAAGCTTTCTTT. Its translation: CASSQVTGRVTEAFF.

The J gene is TRBJ2-5, the V gene TRBV5-1, with D perhaps matching TRBD2 (7 bases). The J call may be incorrect, as the DNA end agrees better with TRBJ2-7. Germline loops: CDR1 SGHRS, CDR2 YFSETQ. The CDR3 sequence is 17 residues long. The CDR3 nucleotides are TGCGCCAGCAGCCCGGCCGGGGGGCGATTCACGGTTAACGAGCAGTACTTC. This translates into CASSPAGGRFTVNEQYF.

This clone was seen once. The chain uses TRBV7-6 and TRBJ2-5, with 9 bases identical to TRBD1. The CDR3 has 16 amino acids. CDR1 is SGHVS, CDR2 FNYEAQ, per germline. V shed 6 bases, J shed 5 bases, and the junction held 13 bases outside the gene matches. CDR3 region: CASRKGTGLITETQYF. CDR3 nucleotide sequence: TGTGCCAGCAGGAAAGGGACAGGGTTAATTACGGAGACCCAGTACTTC.

This chain links TRBV5-1 with TRBJ2-5; D unresolved. This CDR3 has 13 residues. Trimming took 5 bases from V and 2 from J, leaving 10 bases between them. Germline CDR1 SGHRS, CDR2 YFSETQ. DNA for the CDR3: TGCGCCAGCAGTATGTTTGTGCAAGAGACCCAGTACTTC. Encoded protein: CASSMFVQETQYF.

The gene calls are TRBV5-1 and TRBJ2-7, with 8 bases lining up with TRBD2. The CDR3 runs to 17 residues. Trimming cost V 3 bases and J 2 bases; bases outside gene matches: 13. The germline V gene encodes CDR1 SGHRS and CDR2 YFSETQ. CDR3 nucleotides: TGCGCCAGCAGCTCCCCGGGCGGCGGGGGGCGTCCCTACGAGCAGTACTTC. Protein sequence: CASSSPGGGGRPYEQYF.

The genes are TRBV7-9 and TRBJ2-5, with D tentatively TRBD1 (5 bases). In germline, CDR1 is SEHNR, CDR2 FQNEAQ (reference sequence). The CDR3 is made up of 15 amino acids. V was pared by 2 bases and J by 5 bases, with 15 bases between. The CDR3: CASSLIQGFRETQYF. DNA of the CDR3: TGTGCCAGCAGCTTAATCCAGGGCTTTCGGGAGACCCAGTACTTC.

This clone was picked up a small number of times. V gene TRBV19 combines with J gene TRBJ2-7, with TRBD1 identical over 10 bases. This CDR3 spans 15 amino acids. Germline V gives CDR1 LNHDA, CDR2 SQIVND (reference sequence). With V trimmed by 1 base and J by 3 bases, 3 bases remained unmatched. CDR3: CASSIAGTGVYEQYF. CDR3 DNA: TGTGCCAGTAGTATAGCCGGGACAGGGGTCTACGAGCAGTACTTC.

There are a few counts of this clone. This chain's CDR3 is CASSLSGGTLQETQYF. CDR3 coding DNA: TGTGCCAGCTCCCTTAGCGGGGGGACCCTCCAAGAGACCCAGTACTTC. The V and J genes are TRBV18 and TRBJ2-5; 10 bases are a match to TRBD2. The CDR3 loop spans 16 amino acids. The germline V gene has CDR1 KGHSH and CDR2 LQKENI. Trimming at V came to 6 bases and at J to 1 base, leaving 8 bases not matched to a gene.

The chain has TRBV5-8 and TRBJ1-4; 8 nucleotides align to TRBD1. Trimming cost V 4 bases and J 8 bases; bases outside gene matches: 7. Germline CDR1 SGHTS, CDR2 YDEGEE. The CDR3 length is 14 residues. DNA of the CDR3: TGTGCCAGCAGCCGGACAGGGTTAGAAGAAAAACTGTTTTTT. Amino acid sequence: CASSRTGLEEKLFF.

This sequence joins TRBV7-9 and TRBJ2-1; 7 bases line up with TRBD2. CDR1 and CDR2 from the germline V gene are SEHNR and FQNEAQ (reference sequence). The CDR3 spans 13 residues. Unmatched junction bases numbered 0, after V lost 1 base and J lost 6 bases. The CDR3 protein is CASSLGGGNEQFF. CDR3 nucleotide sequence: TGTGCCAGCAGCTTAGGGGGGGGCAATGAGCAGTTCTTC. Looking up the rest from reference TRBV7-9 and TRBJ2-1 gives the full variable domain: DTGVSQNPRHKITKRGQNVTFRCDPISEHNRLYWYRQTLGQGPEFLTYFQNEAQLEKSRLLSDRFSAERPKGSFSTLEIQRTEQGDSAMYLCASSLGGGNEQFFGPGTRLTVL.

In this sample, this clone turned up a few times. The chain recombines TRBV6-5 with TRBJ1-5, with D perhaps TRBD1 (6 bases). The length of the CDR3 is 13 residues. V lost 7 bases and J lost 7, with 14 bases in between. Looked up from germline, CDR1 is MNHEY and CDR2 is SVGAGI. The CDR3 loop reads CASTPRRGQPQHF. In DNA form, the CDR3 reads TGTGCCAGCACCCCCCGAAGGGGGCAGCCCCAGCATTTT.

This sequence joins TRBV27 and TRBJ2-5, with D perhaps matching TRBD1 (6 bases). This CDR3 is 16 amino acids long. The V gene's germline CDR1 is MNHEY and CDR2 SMNVEV (reference sequence). The V end was cut by 5 bases, the J end by 3 bases, with 19 bases between. CDR3 DNA sequence: TGTGCCAGCAGTCAACTCGCATTCTCAGGGGAAGAGACCCAGTACTTC. It yields the protein CASSQLAFSGEETQYF.

The V gene is TRBV4-1, the J gene TRBJ2-7; 10 bases map to TRBD2. Germline V CDR1 and CDR2: MGHRA, YSYEKL. The junction had 3 bases not matched to a gene; V was cut back by 1 base and J by 3 bases. The CDR3 is made up of 15 amino acids. The CDR3 region is CASSQATSGYYEQYF. DNA of the CDR3: TGCGCCAGCAGCCAAGCGACTAGCGGGTACTACGAGCAGTACTTC.

Concerning this clone itself: The junction and the germline gene differ at one end; a read error may be behind it. This chain uses TRBV6-1 with TRBJ2-2; D gene unclear. This CDR3 is built from 16 residues. From germline, CDR1 is MNHNS and CDR2 SASEGT. The CDR3 nucleotides read TGTGCCAGCAGCGAAGGACCATCCCGGGTCACCGGGGAGCTGTTTTTT. Its protein product is CASSEGPSRVTGELFF.

The J gene is TRBJ1-1, the V gene TRBV19; D may be TRBD1 (5 bases). Germline assignment: CDR1 LNHDA and CDR2 SQIVND (reference sequence). The V end lost 0 bases, the J end lost 6 bases, and 8 bases lay between the germline ends. The CDR3 runs to 13 residues. The CDR3 protein is CASSIDREAEAFF. CDR3 bases: TGTGCCAGTAGTATAGACAGGGAAGCTGAAGCTTTCTTT.

This chain links TRBV9 with TRBJ2-3; 8 bases line up with TRBD1. The CDR3 covers 15 residues. CDR1 SGDLS and CDR2 YYNGEE come from the germline V gene. Trimming cost V 0 bases and J 2 bases; bases outside gene matches: 2. CDR3 loop: CASSVDQGATDTQYF. The DNA of the CDR3 is TGTGCCAGCAGCGTAGACCAGGGGGCCACAGATACGCAGTATTTT. Full variable domain (remainder filled in from reference TRBV9 and TRBJ2-3): DSGVTQTPKHLITATGQRVTLRCSPRSGDLSVYWYQQSLDQGLQFLIQYYNGEERAKGNILERFSAQQFPDLHSELNLSSLELGDSALYFCASSVDQGATDTQYFGPGTRLTVL.

This clone was seen a few times. This sample includes further DNA sequences coding for the same CDR3. This rearrangement joins TRBV5-5 to TRBJ2-7, with D tentatively TRBD2 (5 bases). Trimming took off 0 bases at V and 6 bases at J, with 7 bases between the two ends. Germline V CDR1 and CDR2: SGHKS, YYEKEE (reference sequence). The CDR3 runs 12 residues. This chain's CDR3 is CASSLAGSEQYF. CDR3 nucleotides: TGTGCCAGCAGCTTGGCGGGGAGCGAGCAGTACTTC. The full variable domain, its missing parts supplied by reference TRBV5-5 and TRBJ2-7, is DAGVTQSPTHLIKTRGQQVTLRCSPISGHKSVSWYQQVLGQGPQFIFQYYEKEERGRGNFPDRFSARQFPNYSSELNVNALLLGDSALYLCASSLAGSEQYFGPGTRLTVT.

The chain links TRBV19 to TRBJ1-6; D is perhaps TRBD1 (6 bases). CDR3 length: 14 amino acids. The germline V gene encodes CDR1 LNHDA and CDR2 SQIVND (reference sequence). Trimming removed 4 bases from V and 10 bases from J, with 14 bases in between. This CDR3 is CASSNQGSGSPLHF. The CDR3 bases are TGTGCCAGTAGTAACCAGGGGTCAGGCTCACCCCTCCACTTT.

The rearrangement joins TRBV6-6 to TRBJ2-5, with a tentative D call TRBD1 (5 bases). V was trimmed by 0 bases and J by 1 base, leaving 12 bases between them. CDR3 length equals 16 residues. Per germline, CDR1 MNHNY and CDR2 SVGAGI (reference sequence). The CDR3 reads CASSYSGRARQETQYF. CDR3 DNA: TGTGCCAGCAGTTACTCTGGCAGGGCCCGCCAAGAGACCCAGTACTTC.

The genes are TRBV19 and TRBJ1-4, with a weak D call TRBD1 (5 bases). The CDR3 spans 19 residues. V was trimmed by 6 bases and J by 5 bases, leaving 28 bases between them. Germline V gives CDR1 LNHDA, CDR2 SQIVND (reference sequence). Here the CDR3 reads CASRRTGGTLRSLNEKLFF. The CDR3 nucleotides read TGTGCCAGTAGACGAACAGGTGGCACGCTACGGTCCCTCAATGAAAAACTGTTTTTT.

This rearrangement joins TRBV5-1 to TRBJ1-1; D not resolved. Germline CDR1 is SGHRS and CDR2 is YFSETQ. V lost 2 bases and J 0 bases, leaving 11 bases between the germline ends. This CDR3 comprises 15 residues. CDR3 DNA: TGCGCCAGCAGCTTCCCGGGGAGGATGAACACTGAAGCTTTCTTT. Its translation: CASSFPGRMNTEAFF.

This clone was counted a single time. The rearrangement links TRBV2 to TRBJ2-7, with 7 bases lining up with TRBD2. The CDR3 length is 15 residues. Trimming cost V 7 bases and J 4 bases; bases outside gene matches: 13. The germline gives CDR1 SNHLY, CDR2 FYNNEI. CDR3: CASKWGGNLFYEQYF. As DNA, the CDR3 is TGTGCCAGCAAGTGGGGGGGAAATCTTTTTTACGAGCAGTACTTC.